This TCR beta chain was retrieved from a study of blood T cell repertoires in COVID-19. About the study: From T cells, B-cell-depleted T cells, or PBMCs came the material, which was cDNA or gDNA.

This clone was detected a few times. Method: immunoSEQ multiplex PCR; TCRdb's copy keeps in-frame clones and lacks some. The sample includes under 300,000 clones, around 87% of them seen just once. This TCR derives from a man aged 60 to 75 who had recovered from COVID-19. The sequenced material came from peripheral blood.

The CDR3 loop is CASSADNNYGYTF. CDR3 sequence (DNA): TGTGCCAGCAGCGCTGACAATAACTATGGCTACACCTTC. This chain links TRBV7-9 with TRBJ1-2; D remains ambiguous. Germline loops: CDR1 SEHNR, CDR2 FQNEAQ (reference sequence). This CDR3 has 13 amino acids. Trimming removed 5 bases from V and 1 base from J, with 8 bases in between.